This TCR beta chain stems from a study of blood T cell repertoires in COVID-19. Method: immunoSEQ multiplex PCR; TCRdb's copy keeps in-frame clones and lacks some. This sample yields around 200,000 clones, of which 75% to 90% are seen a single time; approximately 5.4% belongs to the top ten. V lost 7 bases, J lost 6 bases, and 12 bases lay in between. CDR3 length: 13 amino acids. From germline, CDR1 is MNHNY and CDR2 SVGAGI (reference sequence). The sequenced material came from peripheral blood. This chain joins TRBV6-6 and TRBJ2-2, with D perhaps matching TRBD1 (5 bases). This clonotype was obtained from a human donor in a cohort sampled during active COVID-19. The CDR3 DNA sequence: TGTGCCAGCACCTCAGGGTGGGCCGGGGAGCTGTTTTTT. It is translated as CASTSGWAGELFF.